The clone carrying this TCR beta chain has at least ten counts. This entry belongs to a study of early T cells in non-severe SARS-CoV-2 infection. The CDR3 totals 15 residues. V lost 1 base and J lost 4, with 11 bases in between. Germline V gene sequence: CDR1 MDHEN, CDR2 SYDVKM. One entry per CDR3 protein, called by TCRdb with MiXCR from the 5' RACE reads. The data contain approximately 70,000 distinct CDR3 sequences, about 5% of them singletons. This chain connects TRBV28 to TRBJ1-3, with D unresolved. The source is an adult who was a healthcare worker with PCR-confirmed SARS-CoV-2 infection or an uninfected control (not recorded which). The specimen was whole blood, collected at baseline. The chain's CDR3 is CASSLLTTTGNTIYF. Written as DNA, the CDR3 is TGTGCCAGCAGTTTATTGACTACAACCGGAAACACCATATATTTT.